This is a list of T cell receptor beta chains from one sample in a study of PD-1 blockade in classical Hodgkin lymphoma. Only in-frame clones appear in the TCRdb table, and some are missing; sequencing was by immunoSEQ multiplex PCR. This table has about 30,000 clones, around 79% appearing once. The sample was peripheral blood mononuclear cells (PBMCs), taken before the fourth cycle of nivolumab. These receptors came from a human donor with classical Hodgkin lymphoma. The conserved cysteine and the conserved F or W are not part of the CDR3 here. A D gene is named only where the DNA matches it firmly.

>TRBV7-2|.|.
ASSSRYEQY
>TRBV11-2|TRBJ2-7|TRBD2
ASSPIGTSSPSSYEQY
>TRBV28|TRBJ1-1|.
ASSFILGGNTEAF
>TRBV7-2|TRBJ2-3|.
ASSLRSGSGDTQY
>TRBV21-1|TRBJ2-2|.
ASSSKIRDAGELF
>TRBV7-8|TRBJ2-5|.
ASSLETLGETQY
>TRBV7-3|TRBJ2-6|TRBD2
ASSLGTSGGSGANVLT
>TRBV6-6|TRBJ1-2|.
ASSPDRTYGYT
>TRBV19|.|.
ASSNQRRGALYEQY
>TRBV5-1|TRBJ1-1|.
ASSSGQPNTEAF
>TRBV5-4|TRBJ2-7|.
ASTRGDGGPNYEQY
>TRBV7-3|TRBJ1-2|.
ASSLTANYGYT
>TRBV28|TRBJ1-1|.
ASKGHLRDTEAF
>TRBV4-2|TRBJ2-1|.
ASSQDPGTLYNEQF
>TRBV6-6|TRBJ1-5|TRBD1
ASSLQGVDQPQH
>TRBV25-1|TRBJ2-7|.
ASSVGAVPYEQY
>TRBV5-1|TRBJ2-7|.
ASSLARYTGWDEQY
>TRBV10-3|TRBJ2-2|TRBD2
AISEAGSKNTGELF
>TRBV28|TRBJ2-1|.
ASSPGWYEQF
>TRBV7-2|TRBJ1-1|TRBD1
ASSLLGTANTEAF
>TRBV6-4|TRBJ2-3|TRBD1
ASRTFPPGQGADTQY
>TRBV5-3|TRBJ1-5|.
ARSSTGTINQPQH